This T cell receptor (beta chain) stems from a study of blood T cell repertoires in COVID-19. The overall study: Samples taken during acute and convalescent COVID-19 were collected in the United States, Italy and Spain. PBMCs, B-cell-depleted T cells, or T cells were the source of the cDNA or gDNA that made up the material.

Study processing details: Counts of nucleated cells, estimated from reference gene primer amplification, were obtained. The data were produced by immunoSEQ multiplex PCR, yet TCRdb's version contains in-frame clones alone and is incomplete. The V and J calls and clone size were taken over from that table, and D and trimming were inferred from the DNA. The table shows under 250,000 clones, with 84% occurring only once. From germline, CDR1 is SGHTA and CDR2 FQGNSA. V was pared by 1 base and J by 0 bases, with 16 bases between. The CDR3 totals 17 residues. The rearrangement joins TRBV7-2 to TRBJ2-7; maybe TRBD2 (7 bases). The source of this sequence is a man aged 50 or older with active or convalescent COVID-19. The sample consisted of peripheral blood. Written as DNA, the CDR3 is TGTGCCAGCAGCTTAGGGGCAGGGAGGGGGAGCTCCTACGAGCAGTACTTC. The encoded protein is CASSLGAGRGSSYEQYF.